A single sample is the source of the 9 T cell receptor beta chains below, sequenced in a study of T cells after yellow fever vaccination. TCRdb called the 5' RACE reads again in MiXCR, with one record for every CDR3 protein. The sample contains 150,000 to 200,000 distinct CDR3 sequences, approximately 9.9% of which appear only once. Source: CD8+ T cells sorted from PBMCs, taken 15 days after the yellow fever booster vaccination. Receptor source: a man aged 18 to 29 who received the YFV17D yellow fever vaccine.

This clonotype has only a few counts. The chain links TRBV12-3 or TRBV12-4 to TRBJ2-1; 9 positions agree with TRBD2. The CDR3 covers 14 residues. The V and J ends lost 5 bases and 6 bases, in that order; junction bases with no gene match: 5. The chain's CDR3 is CASSIGTSSNEQFF. DNA for the CDR3: TGTGCCAGCAGTATAGGGACTAGCTCCAATGAGCAGTTCTTC.

This clonotype was counted between two and nine times. The chain combines TRBV6-2 or TRBV6-3 with TRBJ2-3, with 8 positions matching TRBD2. Trimming removed 0 bases from V and 9 bases from J; junction bases left unmatched: 5. The CDR3 runs 14 residues. Germline CDR1 reads MNHEY; CDR2 reads SVGEGT. The DNA for the CDR3 is TGTGCCAGCAGTTACTCTGCAGCGGGGGCCACGCAGTATTTT. Amino acid sequence: CASSYSAAGATQYF.

This clonotype showed up many times. The CDR3 sequence is CASSAVGRETGGTYEQYF. CDR3 nucleotides: TGCGCCAGCAGCGCGGTAGGTCGGGAGACAGGGGGTACATACGAGCAGTACTTC. This sequence joins TRBV5-1 and TRBJ2-7; 9 nucleotides match TRBD1. CDR3 size: 18 residues. Germline CDR1 SGHRS, CDR2 YFSETQ. J gave up 4 bases and V 4 bases, and 18 bases lay outside the gene matches.

In nucleotides, the CDR3 is TGTGCCAGCAGCTTATCTCCAGGGAGCGGGGGGGCGTTAAATGAGCAGTTCTTC. Encoded protein: CASSLSPGSGGALNEQFF. This sequence joins TRBV7-9 and TRBJ2-1, with 10 bases fitting TRBD2. CDR1 SEHNR and CDR2 FQNEAQ come from the germline V gene (reference sequence). With 2 bases clipped from V and 7 bases from J, the junction kept 14 bases outside the gene matches. The CDR3 is made up of 18 amino acids.

The V and J genes are TRBV19 and TRBJ1-1, with 7 positions matching TRBD1. Per germline, CDR1 LNHDA and CDR2 SQIVND (reference sequence). The CDR3 sequence is 14 residues long. V was pared by 5 bases and J by 3 bases, with 6 bases of the junction left unmatched. The CDR3 reads CASSPQTGHTEAFF. For the CDR3, the DNA is TGTGCCAGTAGTCCACAGACAGGGCACACTGAAGCTTTCTTT.

The chain recombines TRBV7-3 with TRBJ2-5, with 9 bases identical to TRBD2. This CDR3 comprises 15 residues. The V and J ends lost 4 bases and 6 bases, in that order; junction bases with no gene match: 9. Germline V gene sequence: CDR1 SGHTA, CDR2 FQGTGA. CDR3 amino acids: CASSYGASGEQTQYF. CDR3 sequence (DNA): TGTGCCAGCAGCTATGGGGCTAGCGGGGAACAGACCCAGTACTTC.

The chain couples TRBV7-6 to TRBJ2-1; 8 nucleotides match TRBD1. V shed 4 bases and J 0 bases; nucleotides not matched to a gene: 8. In germline, CDR1 is SGHVS, CDR2 FNYEAQ. CDR3 length: 17 amino acids. CDR3 nucleotides: TGTGCCAGCAGCTCGACAGGGGCAGAGCTCTCCTACAATGAGCAGTTCTTC. This translates into CASSSTGAELSYNEQFF.

This sequence joins TRBV11-2 and TRBJ2-5, with D possibly TRBD2 on 7 matching bases. With 2 bases removed from V and 5 bases from J, the gap between germline ends came to 18 bases. The germline V gene encodes CDR1 SGHAT and CDR2 FQNNGV. This CDR3 has 16 amino acids. The CDR3, as DNA: TGTGCCAGCAGCTTACGGGCCCCGGGGGGCCAGGAGACCCAGTACTTC. It is translated as CASSLRAPGGQETQYF.

This rearrangement joins TRBV9 to TRBJ1-1, with 9 bases that match TRBD1. The CDR3 runs 15 residues. Per the germline V gene, CDR1 is SGDLS and CDR2 is YYNGEE. The V and J ends lost 0 bases and 0 bases, in that order; junction bases with no gene match: 0. The CDR3 is CASSVGTGVNTEAFF. CDR3 DNA sequence: TGTGCCAGCAGCGTAGGGACAGGGGTGAACACTGAAGCTTTCTTT.